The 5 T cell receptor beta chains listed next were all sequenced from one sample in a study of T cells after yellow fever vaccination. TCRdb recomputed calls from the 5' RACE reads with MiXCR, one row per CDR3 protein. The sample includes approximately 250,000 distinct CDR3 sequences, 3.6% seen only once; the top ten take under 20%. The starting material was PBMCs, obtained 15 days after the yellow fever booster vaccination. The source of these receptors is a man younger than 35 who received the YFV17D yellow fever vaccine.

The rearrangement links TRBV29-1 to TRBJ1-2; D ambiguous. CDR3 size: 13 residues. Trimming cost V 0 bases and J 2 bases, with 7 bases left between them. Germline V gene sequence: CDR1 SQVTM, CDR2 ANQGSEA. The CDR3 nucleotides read TGCAGCGTTGAAGAGCTGGAAAACTATGGCTACACCTTC. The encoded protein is CSVEELENYGYTF.

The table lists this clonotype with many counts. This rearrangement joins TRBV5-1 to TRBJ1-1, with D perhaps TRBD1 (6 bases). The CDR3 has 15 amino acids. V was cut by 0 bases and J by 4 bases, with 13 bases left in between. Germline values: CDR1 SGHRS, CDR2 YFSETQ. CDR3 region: CASSLVGGSSTEAFF. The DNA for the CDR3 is TGCGCCAGCAGCTTGGTTGGGGGCTCGAGCACTGAAGCTTTCTTT.

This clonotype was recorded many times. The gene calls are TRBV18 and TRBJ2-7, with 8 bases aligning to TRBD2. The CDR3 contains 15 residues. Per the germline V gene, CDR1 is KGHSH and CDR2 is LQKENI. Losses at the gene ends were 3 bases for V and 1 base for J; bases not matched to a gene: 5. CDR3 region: CASSPSSGGSYEQYF. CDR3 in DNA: TGTGCCAGCTCACCGTCGAGCGGGGGATCCTACGAGCAGTACTTC.

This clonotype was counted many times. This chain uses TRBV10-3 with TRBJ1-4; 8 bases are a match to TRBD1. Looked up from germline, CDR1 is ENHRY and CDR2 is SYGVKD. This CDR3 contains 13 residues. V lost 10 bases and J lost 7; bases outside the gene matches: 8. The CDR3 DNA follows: TGTGCCACCAAGACAGGGGACCGTGAAAAACTGTTTTTT. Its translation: CATKTGDREKLFF.

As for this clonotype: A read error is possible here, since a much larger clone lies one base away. CDR3 amino acids: CASSLASSGGVQFF. The DNA of the CDR3 is TGTGCCAGCAGCTTAGCTAGCTCAGGGGGTGTGCAGTTCTTC. The chain couples TRBV7-9 to TRBJ2-1; 7 bases are shared with TRBD1. The length of the CDR3 is 14 residues. J lost 12 bases, V lost 0 bases, and 8 bases had no gene match. From germline, CDR1 is SEHNR and CDR2 FQNEAQ (reference sequence).